These T cell receptor beta chains were read from a single sample in a study of regulatory T cells in long-lasting Graves disease. TCRdb reprocessed the multiplex PCR reads with MiXCR, giving one entry per CDR3 protein. The table includes about 320,000 distinct CDR3 sequences, approximately 20% detected once. Sequences were derived from peripheral blood mononuclear cells (PBMCs), sampled at new diagnosis, from a patient treated with antithyroid drugs. These receptors were collected from a female donor with Graves disease. CDR3s include the opening cysteine and the closing phenylalanine or tryptophan. D genes are given only for firm matches. Clone size is not always given. Where it is, it says once, few, many or a class for expanded clones.

j_gene | v_gene | d_gene | abundance | CDR3nt | CDR3aa
TRBJ1-2 | TRBV12-3/TRBV12-4 | TRBD1 | many | TGTGCCAGCAGCCATGGACTCCACCGGGACAGAACCAACCCTAACTATGGCTACACCTTC | CASSHGLHRDRTNPNYGYTF
TRBJ2-5 | TRBV14 | TRBD2 | few | TGTGCCAGCAGCCAAGGCCTTAGCGGGAGAATTTCGGAGACCCAGTACTTC | CASSQGLSGRISETQYF
TRBJ2-6 | TRBV6-2/TRBV6-3 | . | few | TGTGCCACCGTCCGGGGCGGAGCTTTCTCTGGGGCCACCGTCCTGACTTTC | CATVRGGAFSGATVLTF
TRBJ2-1 | TRBV2 | TRBD1 | few | TGTGCCAGCAGTTTAACAGGGGGTCGTTACAATGAGCAGTTCTTC | CASSLTGGRYNEQFF
TRBJ1-3 | TRBV20-1 | TRBD1 | many | TGCAGTGCCAGACAGGGGGCTGGAAACACCATATATTTT | CSARQGAGNTIYF
TRBJ1-5 | TRBV12-3/TRBV12-4 | TRBD1 | many | TGTGCCAGCACCGACAGGGCCAATCAGCCCCAGCATTTT | CASTDRANQPQHF
TRBJ1-1 | TRBV2 | TRBD1 | . | TGTGCCAGCAGCTGGGACAGGGCGTTTACTGAAGCTTTCTTT | CASSWDRAFTEAFF
TRBJ2-5 | TRBV20-1 | TRBD1 | many | TGCAGTGTCGCCGGACAGGAATTTGAGACCCAGTACTTC | CSVAGQEFETQYF
TRBJ2-2 | TRBV27 | . | many | TGTGCCAGCAGTTTATGGGCATTAGGCGGGGAGCTGTTTTTT | CASSLWALGGELFF
TRBJ2-5 | TRBV20-1 | . | many | TGCAGTGCTGAGGCAGTGCGGGAGACCCAGTACTTC | CSAEAVRETQYF
TRBJ2-3 | TRBV2 | TRBD1 | . | TGTGCCAGCAGTGTCGGGACAGTTAGCACAGATACGCAGTATTTT | CASSVGTVSTDTQYF
TRBJ2-3 | TRBV18 | TRBD2 | many | TGTGCCAGCTCACCCCCGGGACTAGCGTACGGAGATACGCAGTATTTT | CASSPPGLAYGDTQYF
TRBJ2-5 | TRBV2 | . | many | TGTGCCAGCAGCCCCGGGCCGCAAGAGACCCAGTACTTC | CASSPGPQETQYF
TRBJ2-1 | TRBV20-1 | . | few | TGCAGTGCCTCACCCCGTGGGGGGTCTAGACTTGATGAGCAGTTCTTC | CSASPRGGSRLDEQFF
TRBJ2-2 | TRBV6-2/TRBV6-3 | . | . | TGTGCCACCCGACAGAGCACCGGGGAGCTGTTTTTT | CATRQSTGELFF